This passage covers 13 T cell receptor beta chains from one sample sequenced in a study of blood T cell repertoires in COVID-19. TCRdb's table, derived via immunoSEQ multiplex PCR, lists solely in-frame clones and lacks some. The repertoire consists of fewer than 300,000 clones, with about 89% occurring once and the leading ten covering 2% to 2.5%. The sample comprised peripheral blood. All receptors come from a woman aged 25 to 39 with COVID-19, enrolled during active disease.

The chain has TRBV7-3 and TRBJ2-7; TRBD1 might be the D (6 bases). The CDR3 extends over 14 amino acids. CDR1 is SGHTA and CDR2 is FQGTGA in the germline V gene. With 5 bases removed from V and 7 bases from J, the gap between germline ends came to 18 bases. CDR3 nucleotides: TGTGCCAGCAGCCCTACAGGGACCATTGAGGAGCAGTACTTC. Translating gives CASSPTGTIEEQYF.

The chain couples TRBV24-1 to TRBJ2-2, with 9 bases aligning to TRBD1. CDR3 size: 16 residues. The ends lost 4 bases at V and 4 bases at J; junction bases unmatched: 6. In germline, CDR1 is KGHDR, CDR2 SFDVKD. CDR3 DNA sequence: TGTGCCACCAGTGACAACAGACAGGGGGGCACCGGGGAGCTGTTTTTT. Translating it yields CATSDNRQGGTGELFF.

V gene TRBV24-1 combines with J gene TRBJ2-4; possibly TRBD1 for D (7 bases). CDR1 KGHDR and CDR2 SFDVKD come from the germline V gene. V dropped 4 bases and J dropped 3 bases, with 18 bases sitting between them. The CDR3 is 17 amino acids. CDR3 in amino acids: CATSETGQRAIKNIQYF. CDR3 coding DNA: TGTGCCACCAGTGAGACGGGACAGCGGGCAATCAAAAACATTCAGTACTTC.

The gene calls are TRBV5-1 and TRBJ2-7; 10 bases line up with TRBD1. The trim removed 0 bases at V and 3 bases at J, leaving 3 bases unmatched. Looked up from germline, CDR1 is SGHRS and CDR2 is YFSETQ. This CDR3 has 15 residues. CDR3 coding DNA: TGCGCCAGCAGCTTGGGTGGGACAGGGGTCTACGAGCAGTACTTC. Protein sequence: CASSLGGTGVYEQYF.

This chain links TRBV30 with TRBJ2-1, with D possibly TRBD1 on 5 matching bases. The CDR3 extends over 15 amino acids. Germline CDR1 is GTSNPN and CDR2 is SVGIG (reference sequence). Trimming took 5 bases from V and 0 from J, leaving 14 bases between them. The CDR3 spells CAWAFTGSSYNEQFF. The CDR3 DNA sequence: TGTGCCTGGGCCTTTACAGGTAGCTCCTACAATGAGCAGTTCTTC.

V and J are TRBV11-3 and TRBJ2-2; 8 bases line up with TRBD2. Germline CDR1 reads SGHNT; CDR2 reads YENEEA. This CDR3 contains 15 residues. The V segment lost 3 bases and the J segment 7 bases; nucleotides outside the gene matches: 7. The CDR3 spells CASSFSGSLSGELFF. CDR3 DNA sequence: TGTGCCAGCAGCTTCAGCGGGAGCTTGAGCGGGGAGCTGTTTTTT.

V gene TRBV27 combines with J gene TRBJ1-5; D is unclear. Germline V gene sequence: CDR1 MNHEY, CDR2 SMNVEV (reference sequence). The CDR3 consists of 13 residues. Between the trimmed V and J ends, which lost 0 bases and 7 bases, there was a span of 7 bases. CDR3 DNA: TGTGCCAGCAGTTTATCGAGCCACCAGCCCCAGCATTTT. It encodes CASSLSSHQPQHF.

The chain couples TRBV4-1 to TRBJ2-1; 10 positions match TRBD2. Germline CDR1 reads MGHRA; CDR2 reads YSYEKL. This CDR3 is 17 amino acids long. V shed 4 bases, J shed 2 bases, and the junction held 8 bases outside the gene matches. The CDR3 region has the DNA TGCGCCAGCAGCCTCGGACTAGCGGTCCGCACCTACAATGAGCAGTTCTTC. It translates to CASSLGLAVRTYNEQFF.

V is TRBV5-4 and J is TRBJ2-5, with 9 bases aligning to TRBD1. The CDR3 covers 15 residues. V shed 0 bases, J shed 4 bases, and the junction held 4 bases outside the gene matches. Germline V CDR1 and CDR2: SGHNT, YYREEE (reference sequence). The CDR3 here is CASSLGDRGRETQYF. The CDR3 nucleotides read TGTGCCAGCAGCTTGGGTGACAGGGGGAGAGAGACCCAGTACTTC.

The chain is built from TRBV6-1 and TRBJ1-2, with 7 nucleotides matching TRBD1. In germline, CDR1 is MNHNS, CDR2 SASEGT. The CDR3 length is 18 residues. V was pared by 2 bases and J by 0 bases, with 12 bases of the junction left unmatched. DNA of the CDR3: TGTGCCAGCAGTGAATTCTTCGGGACAGTCAACGCTAACTATGGCTACACCTTC. Translation gives CASSEFFGTVNANYGYTF.

The rearrangement uses TRBV3-1 (or the pseudogene TRBV3-2) and TRBJ1-1; 7 nucleotides agree with TRBD1. V shed 4 bases, J shed 8 bases, and the junction held 13 bases outside the gene matches. This CDR3 has 15 residues. Looked up from germline, CDR1 is LGHDT and CDR2 is YNNKEL (reference sequence). CDR3 DNA sequence: TGTGCCAGCAGCCTACTCAACAGGGGATTAGAGGAAGCTTTCTTT. This gives the protein CASSLLNRGLEEAFF.

The V call is TRBV28, the J call TRBJ2-2; D remains ambiguous. This CDR3 has 16 amino acids. In germline, CDR1 is MDHEN, CDR2 SYDVKM. V was clipped by 5 bases and J by 0 bases, with 13 bases between them. The CDR3 nucleotides are TGTGCCAGCAGTCCCCTCAGGTACGCGAACACCGGGGAGCTGTTTTTT. Protein: CASSPLRYANTGELFF.

The count of this clone is one. The chain joins TRBV3-1 (or the pseudogene TRBV3-2) to TRBJ2-1, with 11 bases that match TRBD2. CDR1 and CDR2 from the germline V gene are LGHDT and YNNKEL (reference sequence). The V gene end was trimmed by 1 base and the J gene end by 9 bases; junction bases not matched to a gene: 8. This CDR3 is built from 16 residues. The DNA of the CDR3 is TGTGCCAGCAGCCAAGCATCAAGTAGCGGGAGGGGTGAGCAGTTCTTC. Translated: CASSQASSSGRGEQFF.